What follows are 19 T cell receptor beta chains derived from one specimen sequenced in a study of blood T cell repertoires in COVID-19. Measured with immunoSEQ multiplex PCR; TCRdb has only the in-frame clones, and not every one. The repertoire holds about 130,000 clones, with 75% to 90% as singletons. Sequenced input: PBMCs or T cells enriched from blood (not recorded which). The receptors shown here come from a man aged 50-59 years who had recovered from COVID-19.

The chain recombines TRBV5-5 with TRBJ2-5; TRBD1 might be the D (5 bases). The CDR3 runs to 18 residues. Germline-derived CDR1 and CDR2 are SGHKS and YYEKEE (reference sequence). V lost 1 base and J 4 bases, leaving 23 bases between the germline ends. CDR3 DNA: TGTGCCAGCAGCTTGAACGAGATTCCTGGGGCCCCAAGAGAGACCCAGTACTTC. Translation: CASSLNEIPGAPRETQYF.

The chain is built from TRBV6-4 and TRBJ2-3; 7 bases align to TRBD1. CDR3 length equals 14 residues. Trimming took 8 bases from V and 0 from J; bases not matched to a gene: 5. Looked up from germline, CDR1 is MRHNA and CDR2 is SNTAGT. The DNA of the CDR3 is TGTGCCAGCCGAGAACAGGGGAGCACAGATACGCAGTATTTT. It translates to CASREQGSTDTQYF.

This clone occurred once. The chain is built from TRBV5-6 and TRBJ1-2; TRBD1 matches 7 bases. The CDR3 length is 15 residues. The V segment lost 6 bases and the J segment 3 bases; nucleotides outside the gene matches: 11. Per germline, CDR1 SGHDT and CDR2 YYEEEE. The CDR3 DNA reads as TGTGCCAGCACTCTAGGCCCAGACAGGGACTATGGCTACACCTTC. Amino acid sequence: CASTLGPDRDYGYTF.

This clone qualifies as medium-sized (0.01 to 0.1%). The chain's CDR3 is CASSSQGRSTEAFF. Written as DNA, the CDR3 is TGTGCCAGCAGCTCACAGGGAAGGAGCACTGAAGCTTTCTTT. This chain links TRBV7-8 with TRBJ1-1; D possibly corresponds to TRBD1 (6 bases). CDR1 and CDR2 (germline): SGHVS, FQNEAQ. This CDR3 has 14 residues. Trimming removed 4 bases at V and 4 bases at J, with 13 bases between.

The sample holds a few counts of this clone. The chain uses TRBV18 and TRBJ2-1; no definite D call. The CDR3 spans 14 residues. Per germline, CDR1 KGHSH and CDR2 LQKENI. V was shortened by 0 bases and J by 2 bases, with 5 bases between the two germline ends. The CDR3 DNA reads as TGTGCCAGCTCACCACCCAGTACCTACAATGAGCAGTTCTTC. Its protein product is CASSPPSTYNEQFF.

J is TRBJ1-1 and V is TRBV18; D perhaps matches TRBD1 (6 bases). The germline gives CDR1 KGHSH, CDR2 LQKENI. V was cut by 2 bases and J by 1 base, with 14 bases left in between. This CDR3 has 16 amino acids. CDR3 coding DNA: TGTGCCAGCTCACCAGGTAGGGACAAGGCGAACACTGAAGCTTTCTTT. The encoded protein is CASSPGRDKANTEAFF.

V usage is TRBV19 and J usage is TRBJ2-1, with D maybe TRBD1 (7 bases). V lost 3 bases and J 5 bases, leaving 20 bases between the germline ends. This CDR3 region has 17 residues. The germline CDR1 and CDR2 sequences are LNHDA and SQIVND (reference sequence). CDR3: CASSIRGGRTGNNEQFF. CDR3 coding DNA: TGTGCCAGTAGTATCAGGGGTGGGAGGACAGGAAACAATGAGCAGTTCTTC.

The chain couples TRBV15 to TRBJ1-2, with 7 bases that match TRBD1. The germline gives CDR1 LNHNV, CDR2 YYDKDF (reference sequence). Trimming took 9 bases from V and 4 from J; bases not matched to a gene: 11. This CDR3 has 14 amino acids. For the CDR3, the DNA is TGTGCCACTCGAGCAGGGGGAATGCTCTATGGCTACACCTTC. Protein product: CATRAGGMLYGYTF.

The chain uses TRBV2 and TRBJ2-6; the D gene is possibly TRBD2 (6 bases). CDR1 and CDR2 from the germline V gene are SNHLY and FYNNEI. This CDR3 is 16 amino acids long. V was trimmed by 3 bases and J by 0 bases, leaving 9 bases between them. The CDR3 reads CASSEDYSSGANVLTF. The CDR3 region has the DNA TGTGCCAGCAGTGAGGACTATAGCTCTGGGGCCAACGTCCTGACTTTC.

The chain is built from TRBV10-3 and TRBJ1-1, with unresolved D. From germline, CDR1 is ENHRY and CDR2 SYGVKD. This CDR3 has 16 amino acids. V was pared by 0 bases and J by 3 bases, with 14 bases between. CDR3 loop: CAISESGWRRDTEAFF. Here the CDR3 DNA reads TGTGCCATCAGTGAGTCGGGATGGAGGAGGGACACTGAAGCTTTCTTT.

The chain is built from TRBV2 and TRBJ1-2; TRBD1 might be the D (5 bases). This CDR3 has 13 residues. CDR1 is SNHLY and CDR2 is FYNNEI in the germline V gene. V lost 4 bases, J lost 5 bases, and 11 bases lay in between. The CDR3 region is CASSAGPRYGYTF. In DNA, the CDR3 is TGTGCCAGCAGTGCAGGGCCGAGGTATGGCTACACCTTC.

The chain links TRBV7-9 to TRBJ1-1, with 8 positions matching TRBD1. Germline V lookup: CDR1 SEHNR, CDR2 FQNEAQ (reference sequence). The CDR3 consists of 15 residues. V lost 5 bases to trimming and J lost 0 bases; unmatched junction nucleotides: 5. This chain's CDR3 is CASSPWTGLNTEAFF. The CDR3 nucleotides read TGTGCCAGCAGCCCATGGACAGGGCTGAACACTGAAGCTTTCTTT.

This chain joins TRBV19 and TRBJ1-2, with 12 bases matching TRBD1. After removal of 7 bases from V and 3 bases from J, the junction contained 3 bases not matched to a gene. The CDR3 sequence is 14 residues long. Germline V gene lookup returns CDR1 LNHDA and CDR2 SQIVND (reference sequence). The CDR3 region is CASIGTGGHYGYTF. CDR3 bases: TGTGCCAGTATCGGGACAGGGGGCCACTATGGCTACACCTTC.

The chain is built from TRBV7-9 and TRBJ2-7, with 7 bases that match TRBD2. J was trimmed by 3 bases and V by 1 base; bases with no gene match: 12. The CDR3 is 17 amino acids. From germline, CDR1 is SEHNR and CDR2 FQNEAQ (reference sequence). The CDR3 loop reads CASSLGASGGLRYEQYV. The CDR3 DNA sequence: TGTGCCAGCAGCTTAGGGGCTTCCGGGGGACTACGCTACGAGCAGTACGTC.

V is TRBV7-2 and J is TRBJ1-3; 9 nucleotides align to TRBD1. V gave up 5 bases and J gave up 1 base; unmatched junction bases: 12. Germline V gene sequence: CDR1 SGHTA, CDR2 FQGNSA. CDR3 length: 18 residues. This chain's CDR3 is CASSNRGQGSGSGNTIYF. The DNA of the CDR3 is TGTGCCAGCAGCAATAGGGGACAGGGTTCGGGATCTGGAAACACCATATATTTT.

The genes are TRBV6-2 or TRBV6-3 and TRBJ2-3, with TRBD1 matching over 8 bases. J lost 3 bases, V lost 5 bases, and 4 bases had no gene match. The CDR3 totals 14 residues. The germline V gene has CDR1 MNHEY and CDR2 SVGEGT. CDR3 in DNA: TGTGCCAGCAGTAGCGGACAGGGTACAGATACGCAGTATTTT. It encodes CASSSGQGTDTQYF.

This clone was counted a single time. The CDR3 DNA is TGCGCCAGCAGCCAAGTTCGGGGGACTAGGTCATTGTACAATGAGCAGTTCTTC. Protein sequence: CASSQVRGTRSLYNEQFF. The rearrangement uses TRBV4-1 and TRBJ2-1; the match to TRBD2 covers 8 bases. After removal of 1 base from V and 4 bases from J, the junction contained 12 bases not matched to a gene. This CDR3 has 18 residues. In germline, CDR1 is MGHRA, CDR2 YSYEKL.

The V gene is TRBV10-3, the J gene TRBJ1-6; the D gene is possibly TRBD1 (6 bases). The V and J ends lost 0 bases and 7 bases respectively, with 16 bases between them. Germline V gene lookup returns CDR1 ENHRY and CDR2 SYGVKD. This CDR3 has 17 amino acids. The CDR3 here is CAISESQLIDRNSPLHF. In DNA form, the CDR3 reads TGTGCCATCAGTGAGTCGCAGCTGATCGACAGGAATTCACCCCTCCACTTT.

The rearrangement links TRBV18 to TRBJ1-5, with 8 bases matching TRBD1. The CDR3 is 15 amino acids. Germline V lookup: CDR1 KGHSH, CDR2 LQKENI. V was pared by 4 bases and J by 6 bases, with 8 bases of the junction left unmatched. In DNA form, the CDR3 reads TGTGCCAGCTCACTCATCCAGGGGGCTGGTCAGCCCCAGCATTTT. Protein sequence: CASSLIQGAGQPQHF. The full variable domain, rest sourced from reference TRBV18 and TRBJ1-5, is NAGVMQNPRHLVRRRGQEARLRCSPMKGHSHVYWYRQLPEEGLKFMVYLQKENIIDESGMPKERFSAEFPKEGPSILRIQQVVRGDSAAYFCASSLIQGAGQPQHFGDGTRLSIL.